Below, 28 T cell receptor beta chains from the same sample are listed, as sequenced in a study of shared clonotypes between healthy human individuals (dated by TCRdb to about 2020). Libraries were constructed by the immunoSEQ multiplex PCR assay. TCRdb took over this immuneACCESS table, retaining in-frame rearrangements with V and J assigned. Such tables are incomplete; in checked studies, under half of the missing clones stem from an unresolved V gene, and the remainder is unexplained. The sample table holds millions of clones, of which roughly 96% were seen once. The top ten constitute more than 0.1% of the sample. Sequencing used naive CD4+ T cells sorted from blood. Interpreted using the paper, the cell subset or site label stands for: CD45RA+ positively selected. These receptors were taken from a man between 18 and 29 years old in good health.

On this clone: At the DNA level, this CDR3 is encoded by other sequences in the same sample as well. This sequence joins TRBV18 and TRBJ2-7; no firm D call. There are 13 residues in the CDR3. With 2 bases removed from V and 2 bases from J, the gap between germline ends came to 7 bases. In germline, CDR1 is KGHSH, CDR2 LQKENI. Here the CDR3 reads CASSPDRTYEQYF. CDR3 DNA sequence: TGTGCCAGCTCACCAGATAGGACCTACGAGCAGTACTTC. Together with reference TRBV18 and TRBJ2-7, the CDR3 gives the full variable domain: NAGVMQNPRHLVRRRGQEARLRCSPMKGHSHVYWYRQLPEEGLKFMVYLQKENIIDESGMPKERFSAEFPKEGPSILRIQQVVRGDSAAYFCASSPDRTYEQYFGPGTRLTVT.

The chain links TRBV9 to TRBJ1-5; tentatively, D is TRBD1 (5 bases). CDR1 and CDR2 (germline): SGDLS, YYNGEE. V lost 3 bases and J lost 3, with 13 bases in between. This CDR3 spans 15 amino acids. In DNA form, the CDR3 reads TGTGCCAGCAGCGCAACAGACAGTTACAATCAGCCCCAGCATTTT. Translating gives CASSATDSYNQPQHF.

J is TRBJ1-6 and V is TRBV5-1; TRBD1 aligns across 7 bases. From germline, CDR1 is SGHRS and CDR2 YFSETQ. CDR3 length: 18 amino acids. V was pared by 4 bases and J by 0 bases, with 10 bases of the junction left unmatched. CDR3 nucleotide sequence: TGCGCCAGCAGCCCCGGACAGGCGTTCCTCTCCTATAATTCACCCCTCCACTTT. As protein: CASSPGQAFLSYNSPLHF.

This chain connects TRBV30 to TRBJ2-7; D remains ambiguous. Trimming cost V 0 bases and J 6 bases, with 12 bases left between them. Germline-derived CDR1 and CDR2 are GTSNPN and SVGIG (reference sequence). This CDR3 is 13 amino acids long. CDR3 nucleotide sequence: TGTGCCTGGAGTGTTTTACCAACTGGCGAGCAGTACTTC. Amino acids: CAWSVLPTGEQYF.

The rearrangement links TRBV30 to TRBJ1-1; 9 bases match TRBD1. Per the germline V gene, CDR1 is GTSNPN and CDR2 is SVGIG (reference sequence). The CDR3 contains 13 residues. V lost 4 bases and J lost 6; bases outside the gene matches: 6. CDR3 nucleotides: TGTGCCTGGAATACAGGGGGCGACGCTGAAGCTTTCTTT. Its translation is CAWNTGGDAEAFF.

The genes are TRBV6-5 and TRBJ2-7; no clear D. In germline, CDR1 is MNHEY, CDR2 SVGAGI. With 2 bases removed from V and 6 bases from J, the gap between germline ends came to 8 bases. The CDR3 runs 12 residues. CDR3 sequence: CASSYPVGEQYF. The CDR3 bases are TGTGCCAGCAGTTACCCGGTAGGCGAGCAGTACTTC.

The chain is built from TRBV5-4 and TRBJ1-5; possibly TRBD1 for D (5 bases). The CDR3 has 16 amino acids. Per the germline V gene, CDR1 is SGHNT and CDR2 is YYREEE (reference sequence). Trimming pared 3 bases from V and 2 bases from J, leaving 15 bases between. Written as DNA, the CDR3 is TGTGCCAGCAGCTCCGGGGGGGTTGACGGCAATCAGCCCCAGCATTTT. Amino acids: CASSSGGVDGNQPQHF.

CDR3 in amino acids: CASSLGLAASYEQYF. In DNA, the CDR3 is TGCGCCAGCAGCCTCGGACTAGCGGCTTCCTACGAGCAGTACTTC. This chain links TRBV4-1 with TRBJ2-7; 10 bases agree with TRBD2. This CDR3 is 15 amino acids long. The germline V gene has CDR1 MGHRA and CDR2 YSYEKL. J gave up 1 base and V 4 bases, and 4 bases lay outside the gene matches.

This chain connects TRBV10-3 to TRBJ2-7, with D perhaps TRBD2 (6 bases). Trimming cost V 8 bases and J 7 bases, with 18 bases left between them. The CDR3 consists of 13 residues. The germline gives CDR1 ENHRY, CDR2 SYGVKD. CDR3 sequence: CAIGRLPGEEQYF. CDR3 DNA sequence: TGTGCCATCGGTCGATTACCGGGGGAAGAGCAGTACTTC.

The chain is built from TRBV6-4 and TRBJ2-7; tentative D call: TRBD2 (5 bases). Germline lookup yields CDR1 MRHNA and CDR2 SNTAGT. The CDR3 loop spans 11 amino acids. Between the trimmed V and J ends, which lost 7 bases and 7 bases, there was a span of 11 bases. The CDR3 reads CASTRPGEQYF. The CDR3 DNA follows: TGTGCCAGCACCCGACCGGGAGAGCAGTACTTC.

With respect to this clone: Other DNA variants within this sample encode the same CDR3. The J gene is TRBJ1-2, the V gene TRBV7-2; D unresolved. Germline values: CDR1 SGHTA, CDR2 FQGNSA. V was pared by 1 base and J by 2 bases, with 5 bases between. This CDR3 has 13 amino acids. CDR3 amino acids: CASSLVGNYGYTF. The CDR3 DNA reads as TGTGCCAGCAGCTTAGTCGGAAACTATGGCTACACCTTC.

This sequence joins TRBV9 and TRBJ2-7; 7 nucleotides match TRBD2. Germline V lookup: CDR1 SGDLS, CDR2 YYNGEE. The CDR3 sequence is 14 residues long. V lost 3 bases and J lost 2; bases outside the gene matches: 5. The CDR3 here is CASSASSGPYEQYF. The CDR3 nucleotides read TGTGCCAGCAGCGCGTCTAGCGGACCCTACGAGCAGTACTTC. The full variable domain, in which reference TRBV9 and TRBJ2-7 provide the parts outside the CDR3, is DSGVTQTPKHLITATGQRVTLRCSPRSGDLSVYWYQQSLDQGLQFLIQYYNGEERAKGNILERFSAQQFPDLHSELNLSSLELGDSALYFCASSASSGPYEQYFGPGTRLTVT.

CDR3 DNA sequence: TGTGCCAGCGCAGGTTTCGGCAGGGGGGGCACTGAAGCTTTCTTT. Translating it yields CASAGFGRGGTEAFF. V gene TRBV6-5 combines with J gene TRBJ1-1, with TRBD1 matching 7 bases. CDR1 and CDR2 from the germline V gene are MNHEY and SVGAGI. The CDR3 totals 15 residues. Trimming removed 8 bases from V and 4 bases from J; junction bases left unmatched: 13.

The chain couples TRBV27 to TRBJ1-1; a weak D match, TRBD1 (6 bases). V lost 5 bases, J lost 3 bases, and 19 bases lay in between. This CDR3 spans 16 amino acids. CDR1 and CDR2 from the germline V gene are MNHEY and SMNVEV (reference sequence). The CDR3 region is CASSLSPTGHYTEAFF. Written as DNA, the CDR3 is TGTGCCAGCAGTCTTTCCCCGACAGGCCATTACACTGAAGCTTTCTTT.

The chain links TRBV27 to TRBJ1-1, with unresolved D. With 5 bases removed from V and 13 bases from J, the gap between germline ends came to 20 bases. The CDR3 runs 13 residues. Germline values: CDR1 MNHEY, CDR2 SMNVEV (reference sequence). This CDR3 is CASSTPATGENFF. The CDR3 nucleotides read TGTGCCAGCAGTACACCTGCCACTGGGGAGAATTTCTTT.

V usage is TRBV11-2 and J usage is TRBJ2-7; possible D gene TRBD1, 5 bases. CDR1 is SGHAT, CDR2 FQNNGV, per germline. The V end was cut by 3 bases, the J end by 1 base, with 13 bases between. The CDR3 consists of 15 residues. The DNA of the CDR3 is TGTGCCAGCAGCTTTAACAGGCTGAATTCCTACGAGCAGTACTTC. Translating gives CASSFNRLNSYEQYF.

This chain joins TRBV7-6 and TRBJ1-6; D ambiguous. Trimming left V 3 bases short and J 4 bases short, with 13 bases between. Germline V gene data show CDR1 as SGHVS and CDR2 as FNYEAQ. The CDR3 has 16 amino acids. The CDR3 loop reads CASSLLGTVYNSPLHF. In DNA form, the CDR3 reads TGTGCCAGCAGCTTGTTAGGAACAGTATATAATTCACCCCTCCACTTT.

The CDR3 sequence is CASSLRVVAYEQYF. The CDR3 nucleotides read TGTGCCAGCAGCTTAAGGGTAGTAGCCTACGAGCAGTACTTC. The gene calls are TRBV7-2 and TRBJ2-7, with D hard to call. V was shortened by 2 bases and J by 2 bases, with 10 bases between the two germline ends. The germline V gene encodes CDR1 SGHTA and CDR2 FQGNSA. CDR3 size: 14 residues.

The chain has TRBV6-5 and TRBJ2-5; TRBD2 is a possible D gene (6 bases). Germline CDR1 MNHEY, CDR2 SVGAGI. V shed 2 bases and J shed 5 bases, with 12 bases lying between them. This CDR3 region has 14 residues. This CDR3 reads CASSYTGTSETQYF. The CDR3 DNA reads TGTGCCAGCAGTTACACGGGGACTTCGGAGACCCAGTACTTC.

This clone has a single count. This chain uses TRBV9 with TRBJ2-3; 10 bases fit TRBD2. Per germline, CDR1 SGDLS and CDR2 YYNGEE. V lost 0 bases and J lost 4; bases outside the gene matches: 8. This CDR3 spans 17 amino acids. The CDR3 DNA sequence: TGTGCCAGCAGCGTAGGGACAAGCGGGAGGGCCGCAGATACGCAGTATTTT. Translating it yields CASSVGTSGRAADTQYF. The full variable domain, its missing parts supplied by reference TRBV9 and TRBJ2-3, is DSGVTQTPKHLITATGQRVTLRCSPRSGDLSVYWYQQSLDQGLQFLIQYYNGEERAKGNILERFSAQQFPDLHSELNLSSLELGDSALYFCASSVGTSGRAADTQYFGPGTRLTVL.

The gene calls are TRBV5-4 and TRBJ2-3; D is undetermined. Trimming took off 1 base at V and 5 bases at J, with 14 bases between the two ends. CDR3 length: 15 amino acids. Germline V gene sequence: CDR1 SGHNT, CDR2 YYREEE (reference sequence). The CDR3 DNA follows: TGTGCCAGCAGCTTGTGGGCTTTCGGTGGAGATACGCAGTATTTT. Protein: CASSLWAFGGDTQYF.

The rearrangement links TRBV18 to TRBJ1-1, with D unresolved. CDR3 size: 16 residues. The V and J ends lost 2 bases and 3 bases respectively, with 16 bases between them. Germline V gene lookup returns CDR1 KGHSH and CDR2 LQKENI. For the CDR3, the DNA is TGTGCCAGCTCACCATTTGAGTTTTACGGTGACACTGAAGCTTTCTTT. This codes for CASSPFEFYGDTEAFF.

The chain carries TRBV11-2 and TRBJ1-6; TRBD1 might be the D (5 bases). The CDR3 contains 12 residues. Germline CDR1 reads SGHAT; CDR2 reads FQNNGV. The ends were cut back, 4 bases at V and 15 bases at J, with 13 bases in the middle. DNA of the CDR3: TGTGCCAGCAGCTCACAGGCCCGACTCCTCCACTTT. Protein product: CASSSQARLLHF.

Turning to this clone: The same CDR3 can be traced to other DNA sequences in this sample. The chain uses TRBV5-1 and TRBJ1-1; TRBD1 matches 7 bases. The V gene's germline CDR1 is SGHRS and CDR2 YFSETQ. After removal of 4 bases from V and 1 base from J, the junction contained 1 base not matched to a gene. There are 13 residues in the CDR3. CDR3 in DNA: TGCGCCAGCAGCGGACAGGAGAACACTGAAGCTTTCTTT. Amino acids: CASSGQENTEAFF.

The chain uses TRBV4-1 and TRBJ2-1; TRBD2 aligns across 7 bases. V shed 0 bases, J shed 1 base, and the junction held 9 bases outside the gene matches. This CDR3 region has 18 residues. CDR1 is MGHRA, CDR2 YSYEKL, per germline. The CDR3 region has the DNA TGCGCCAGCAGCCAAGACTCCCTAGCGGACTATTCCTACAATGAGCAGTTCTTC. Amino acid sequence: CASSQDSLADYSYNEQFF.

This CDR3 is CASSLGGKASGNTIYF. The CDR3 DNA sequence: TGTGCCAGCAGCTTGGGCGGAAAGGCCTCTGGAAACACCATATATTTT. The chain couples TRBV5-6 to TRBJ1-3; D unresolved. CDR3 length: 16 amino acids. In germline, CDR1 is SGHDT, CDR2 YYEEEE. The V end was cut by 0 bases, the J end by 0 bases, with 10 bases between. Supplemented by reference TRBV5-6 and TRBJ1-3, the full variable domain reads DAGVTQSPTHLIKTRGQQVTLRCSPKSGHDTVSWYQQALGQGPQFIFQYYEEEERQRGNFPDRFSGHQFPNYSSELNVNALLLGDSALYLCASSLGGKASGNTIYFGEGSWLTVV.

The rearrangement uses TRBV6-1 and TRBJ1-4; maybe TRBD1 (6 bases). CDR3 length equals 13 residues. CDR1 MNHNS and CDR2 SASEGT come from the germline V gene. Between the trimmed V and J ends, which lost 1 base and 11 bases, there was a span of 11 bases. CDR3 in amino acids: CASSEGGGAKLFF. The CDR3 DNA sequence: TGTGCCAGCAGTGAAGGAGGGGGGGCGAAACTGTTTTTT.

CDR3 in amino acids: CASSADRGSYNEQFF. As DNA, the CDR3 is TGTGCCAGCAGTGCTGACAGGGGTTCCTACAATGAGCAGTTCTTC. This chain links TRBV5-4 with TRBJ2-1, with 8 bases lining up with TRBD1. The CDR3 extends over 15 amino acids. Germline lookup yields CDR1 SGHNT and CDR2 YYREEE (reference sequence). V dropped 5 bases and J dropped 1; count of bases not matched to a gene: 5.